This T cell receptor beta chain was sequenced during a study of T cells in Graves' hyperthyroidism and ophthalmopathy. Across the whole study: The authors collected peripheral blood at initial diagnosis, before any treatment. Study-wide points: Model-based prediction identified ophthalmopathy a median 6.5 months prior to its onset.

Regions amplified from RNA transcripts were the TCR beta CDR3 regions. An initial round of RT-PCR targeting the TCR CDR3 relied on the HTBI primer set. Via MiXCR, TCRdb re-called the multiplex PCR reads, giving one row per CDR3 protein. The data show hundreds of thousands of distinct CDR3 sequences, roughly 13% seen once. Germline assignment: CDR1 SGHTS and CDR2 YDEGEE. The CDR3 length is 12 residues. The V end was cut by 2 bases, the J end by 4 bases, with 4 bases between. This clonotype was observed at least ten times. Its target is not known. This chain connects TRBV5-8 to TRBJ1-3; D gene unclear. Material for sequencing was blood. The origin of this receptor is a woman younger than 30 with Graves' hyperthyroidism. CDR3 in amino acids: CASSLRGNTIYF. In DNA, the CDR3 is TGTGCCAGCAGCTTAAGGGGAAACACCATATATTTT.